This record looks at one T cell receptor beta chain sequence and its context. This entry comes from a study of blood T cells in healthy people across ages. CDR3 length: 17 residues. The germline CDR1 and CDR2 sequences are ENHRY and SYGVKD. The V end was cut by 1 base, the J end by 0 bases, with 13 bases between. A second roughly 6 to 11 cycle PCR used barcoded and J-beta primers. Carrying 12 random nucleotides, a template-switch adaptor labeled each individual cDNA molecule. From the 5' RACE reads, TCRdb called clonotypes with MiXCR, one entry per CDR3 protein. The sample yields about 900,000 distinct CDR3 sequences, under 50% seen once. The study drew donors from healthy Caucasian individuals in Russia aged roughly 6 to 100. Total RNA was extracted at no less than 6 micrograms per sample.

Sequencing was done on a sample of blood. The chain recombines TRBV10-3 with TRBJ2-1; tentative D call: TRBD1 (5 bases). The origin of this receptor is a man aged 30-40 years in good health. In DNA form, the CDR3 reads TGTGCCATCAGTGAGTTCCGACAGCCTAGCTCCTACAATGAGCAGTTCTTC. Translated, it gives CAISEFRQPSSYNEQFF.